This TCR beta chain was sequenced for a study of blood T cell repertoires in COVID-19. Overall study context: The United States, Italy and Spain were the sources of the acute and convalescent COVID-19 samples. T cells, B-cell-depleted T cells, or PBMCs supplied cDNA or gDNA.

The table lists this clone with a few counts. In the same sample, other DNA sequences code for this CDR3. In the original workflow: Reference gene primer amplification yielded estimated nucleated cell counts. Clones were sequenced by immunoSEQ multiplex PCR, and TCRdb holds only the in-frame ones, with some missing. V, J and clone size were drawn from that table, and D and trimming were deduced from the DNA. The data contain over 200,000 clones, around nine tenths of them singletons. From germline, CDR1 is LNHDA and CDR2 SQIVND (reference sequence). The trim removed 5 bases at V and 5 bases at J, leaving 5 bases unmatched. CDR3 size: 14 residues.

This TCR was recovered from a woman aged 55 to 70 with acute or convalescent COVID-19. This chain connects TRBV19 to TRBJ2-2, with 7 bases that match TRBD2. Material: peripheral blood. CDR3 nucleotides: TGTGCCAGTAGTTCCCTCGGGGGGACCGGGGAGCTGTTTTTT. Encoded protein: CASSSLGGTGELFF.